The subject of this entry is one T cell receptor beta chain. The antigen is unknown. This entry comes from a study of blood T cells in healthy people across ages. Regarding the study as a whole: CMV status of donors was unknown, possibly confounding expanded clonotype changes.

A second PCR of roughly 7 to 11 cycles used a sample-barcoded 5' primer and a J-beta primer mix. MiXCR, run by TCRdb on the 5' RACE reads, gives a single entry per CDR3 protein. The profile shows 800,000 to 900,000 distinct CDR3 sequences, about 59% of them singletons. The source material was blood. The receptor comes from a man aged 25 to 40 in good health.

The CDR3 spells CASSYSDRGAGEQYF. The DNA of the CDR3 is TGTGCCAGCAGTTACTCGGACAGGGGCGCCGGAGAGCAGTACTTC. The J gene is TRBJ2-5, the V gene TRBV6-5; TRBD1 aligns across 9 bases. V was pared by 0 bases and J by 11 bases, with 10 bases of the junction left unmatched. The CDR3 is 15 amino acids. Germline V gene sequence: CDR1 MNHEY, CDR2 SVGAGI.